The clone carrying this T cell receptor beta chain was found many times. A read error may account for a junction end that differs from germline. The time point was: longitudinal time-point 2. The entry originates in a study of neurological immune-mediated disorders. From germline, CDR1 is SGHRS and CDR2 YFSETQ. The CDR3 is 15 amino acids. Every sequencing run generated in excess of 160 million TCR-beta sequences. These sequences covered 15-18 subjects. TCRdb re-called the 5' RACE reads with MiXCR, one entry per CDR3 protein. The sample holds tens of thousands of distinct CDR3 sequences, around a tenth seen once.

The chain is built from TRBV5-1 and TRBJ2-5; 10 bases are shared with TRBD2. The origin of this receptor is a man between 25 and 39 years old in good health. The source material was PBMCs. Written as DNA, the CDR3 is TGCGCCAGCAGCTTGGGGCTAGCGGGAGAAGAGACCCGGTACTTC. Translating gives CASSLGLAGEETRYF.